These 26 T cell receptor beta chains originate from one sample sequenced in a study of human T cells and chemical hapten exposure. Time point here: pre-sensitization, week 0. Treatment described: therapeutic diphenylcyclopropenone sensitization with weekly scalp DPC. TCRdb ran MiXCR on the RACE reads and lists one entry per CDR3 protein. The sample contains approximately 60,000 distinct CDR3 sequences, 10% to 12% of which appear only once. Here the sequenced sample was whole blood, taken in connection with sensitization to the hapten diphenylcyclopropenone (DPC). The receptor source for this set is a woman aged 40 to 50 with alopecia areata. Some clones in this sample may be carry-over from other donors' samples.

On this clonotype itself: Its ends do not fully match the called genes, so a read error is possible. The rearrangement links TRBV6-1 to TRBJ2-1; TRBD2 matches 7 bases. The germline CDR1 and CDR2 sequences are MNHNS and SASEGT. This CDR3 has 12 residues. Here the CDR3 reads CASSRLANGQFF. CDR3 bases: TGTGCCAGCTCAAGACTAGCCAATGGGCAGTTCTTC.

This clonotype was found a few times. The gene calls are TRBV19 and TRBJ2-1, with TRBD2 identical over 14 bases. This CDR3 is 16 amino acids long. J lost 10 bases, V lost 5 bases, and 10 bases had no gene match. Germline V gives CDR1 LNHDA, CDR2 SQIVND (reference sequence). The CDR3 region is CASSGRTSGRQGEQFF. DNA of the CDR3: TGTGCCAGTAGTGGGCGGACTAGCGGGAGGCAGGGGGAGCAGTTCTTC.

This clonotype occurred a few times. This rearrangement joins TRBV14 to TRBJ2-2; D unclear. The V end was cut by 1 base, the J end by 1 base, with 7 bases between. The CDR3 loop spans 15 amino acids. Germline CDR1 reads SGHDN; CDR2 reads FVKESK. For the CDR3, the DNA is TGTGCCAGCAGCCAAGTGGCAGGGAACACCGGGGAGCTGTTTTTT. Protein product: CASSQVAGNTGELFF.

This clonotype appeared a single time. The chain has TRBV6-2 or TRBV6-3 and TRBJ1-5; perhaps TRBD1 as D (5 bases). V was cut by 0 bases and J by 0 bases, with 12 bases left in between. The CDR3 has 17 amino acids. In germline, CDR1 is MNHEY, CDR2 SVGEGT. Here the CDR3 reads CASSYSVGVSSNQPQHF. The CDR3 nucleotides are TGTGCCAGCAGTTACTCGGTGGGGGTGAGTAGCAATCAGCCCCAGCATTTT.

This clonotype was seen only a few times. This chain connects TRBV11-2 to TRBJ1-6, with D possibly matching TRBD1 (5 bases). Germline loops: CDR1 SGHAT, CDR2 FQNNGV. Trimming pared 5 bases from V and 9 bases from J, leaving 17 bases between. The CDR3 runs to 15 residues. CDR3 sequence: CASSRPGRGFSPLHF. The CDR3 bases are TGTGCCAGCAGCCGACCCGGACGGGGGTTTTCACCCCTCCACTTT.

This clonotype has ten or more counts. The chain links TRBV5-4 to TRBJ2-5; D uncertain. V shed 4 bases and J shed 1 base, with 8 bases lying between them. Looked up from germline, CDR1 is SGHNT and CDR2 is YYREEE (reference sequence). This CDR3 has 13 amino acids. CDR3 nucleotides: TGTGCCAGCAGCCCTTTCATCCAAGAGACCCAGTACTTC. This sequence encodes CASSPFIQETQYF.

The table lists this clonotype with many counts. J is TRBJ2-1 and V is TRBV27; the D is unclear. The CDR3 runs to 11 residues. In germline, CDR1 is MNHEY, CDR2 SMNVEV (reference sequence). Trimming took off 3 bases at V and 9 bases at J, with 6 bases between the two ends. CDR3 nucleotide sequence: TGTGCCAGCAGTTTTGGTAGTGAGCAGTTCTTC. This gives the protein CASSFGSEQFF.

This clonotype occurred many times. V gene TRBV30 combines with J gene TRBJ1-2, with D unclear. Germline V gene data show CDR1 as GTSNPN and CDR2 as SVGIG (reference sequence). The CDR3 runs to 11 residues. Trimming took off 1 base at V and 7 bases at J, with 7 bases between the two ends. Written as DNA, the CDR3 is TGTGCCTGGAGTGATTTGTTTGGCTACACCTTC. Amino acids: CAWSDLFGYTF.

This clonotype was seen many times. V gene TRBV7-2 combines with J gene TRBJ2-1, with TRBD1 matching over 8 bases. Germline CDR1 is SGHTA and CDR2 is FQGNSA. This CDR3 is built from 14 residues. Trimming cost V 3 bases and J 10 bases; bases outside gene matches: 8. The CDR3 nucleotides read TGTGCCAGCAGCTTCCAGGGGGCCTACGACGAGCAGTTCTTC. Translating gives CASSFQGAYDEQFF.

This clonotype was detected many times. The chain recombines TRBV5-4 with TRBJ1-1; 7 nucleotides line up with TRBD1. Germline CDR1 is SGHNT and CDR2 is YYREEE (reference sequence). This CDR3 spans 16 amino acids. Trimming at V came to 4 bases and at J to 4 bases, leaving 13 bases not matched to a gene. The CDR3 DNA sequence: TGTGCCAGCAGCCTTGGCCCGGACAGGCAGGGCACTGAAGCTTTCTTT. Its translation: CASSLGPDRQGTEAFF.

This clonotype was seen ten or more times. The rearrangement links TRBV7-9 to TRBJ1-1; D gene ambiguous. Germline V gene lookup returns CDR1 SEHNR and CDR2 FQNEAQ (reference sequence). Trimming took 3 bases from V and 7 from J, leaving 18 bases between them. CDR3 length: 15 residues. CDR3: CASSLEGDPPVEAFF. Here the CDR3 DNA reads TGTGCCAGCAGCTTGGAAGGAGATCCACCCGTTGAAGCTTTCTTT.

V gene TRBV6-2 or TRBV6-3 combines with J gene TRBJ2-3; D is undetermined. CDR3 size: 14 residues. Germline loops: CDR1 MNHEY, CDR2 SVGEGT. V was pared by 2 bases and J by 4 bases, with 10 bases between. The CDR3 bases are TGTGCCAGCAGTTACCAAGTGGACGCAGATACGCAGTATTTT. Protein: CASSYQVDADTQYF.

The CDR3 DNA reads as TGTGCCAGCAGATTGGGACTGATTCCCGGGGAGCTGTTTTTT. Translated: CASRLGLIPGELFF. The gene calls are TRBV6-2 or TRBV6-3 and TRBJ2-2; TRBD2 is a possible D gene (6 bases). The CDR3 consists of 14 residues. Germline CDR1 MNHEY, CDR2 SVGEGT. V gave up 6 bases and J gave up 6 bases, with 14 bases separating them.

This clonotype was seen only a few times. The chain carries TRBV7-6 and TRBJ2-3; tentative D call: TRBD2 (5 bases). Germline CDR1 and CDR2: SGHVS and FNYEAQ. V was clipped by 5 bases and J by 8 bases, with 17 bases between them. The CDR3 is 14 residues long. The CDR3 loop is CASSRDPFLSTQYF. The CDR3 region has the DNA TGTGCCAGCAGCCGGGATCCATTTTTGTCTACGCAGTATTTT.

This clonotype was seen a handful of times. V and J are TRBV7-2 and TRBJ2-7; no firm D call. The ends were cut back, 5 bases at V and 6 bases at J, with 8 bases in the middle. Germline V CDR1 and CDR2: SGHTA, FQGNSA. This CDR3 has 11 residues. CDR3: CASSRAGEQYF. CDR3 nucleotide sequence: TGTGCCAGCAGCCGTGCTGGCGAGCAGTACTTC.

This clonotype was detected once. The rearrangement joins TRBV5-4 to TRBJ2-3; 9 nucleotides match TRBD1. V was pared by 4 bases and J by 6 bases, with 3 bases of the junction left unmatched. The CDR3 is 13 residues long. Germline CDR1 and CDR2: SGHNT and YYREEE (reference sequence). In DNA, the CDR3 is TGTGCCAGCAGCGACAGGGGGGCGGATACGCAGTATTTT. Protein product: CASSDRGADTQYF.

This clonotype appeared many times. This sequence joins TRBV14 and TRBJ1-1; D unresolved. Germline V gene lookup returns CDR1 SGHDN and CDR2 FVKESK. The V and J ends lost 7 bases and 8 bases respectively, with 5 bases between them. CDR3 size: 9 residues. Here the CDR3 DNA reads TGTGCCAGCAACATAGAAGCTTTCTTT. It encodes CASNIEAFF.

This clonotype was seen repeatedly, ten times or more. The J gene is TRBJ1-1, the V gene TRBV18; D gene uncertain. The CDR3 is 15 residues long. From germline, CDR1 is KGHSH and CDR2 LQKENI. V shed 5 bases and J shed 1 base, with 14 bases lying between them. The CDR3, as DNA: TGTGCCAGCTCATCAGGAACCCCCAGGAACACTGAAGCTTTCTTT. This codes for CASSSGTPRNTEAFF. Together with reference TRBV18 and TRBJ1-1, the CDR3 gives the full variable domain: NAGVMQNPRHLVRRRGQEARLRCSPMKGHSHVYWYRQLPEEGLKFMVYLQKENIIDESGMPKERFSAEFPKEGPSILRIQQVVRGDSAAYFCASSSGTPRNTEAFFGQGTRLTVV.

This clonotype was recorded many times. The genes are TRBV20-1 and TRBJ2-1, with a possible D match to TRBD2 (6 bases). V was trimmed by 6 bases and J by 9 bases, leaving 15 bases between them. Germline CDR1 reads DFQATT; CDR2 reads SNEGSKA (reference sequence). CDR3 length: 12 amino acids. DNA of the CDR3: TGCAGTGCCGTAAAGGGACTCGGTGAGCAGTTCTTC. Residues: CSAVKGLGEQFF.

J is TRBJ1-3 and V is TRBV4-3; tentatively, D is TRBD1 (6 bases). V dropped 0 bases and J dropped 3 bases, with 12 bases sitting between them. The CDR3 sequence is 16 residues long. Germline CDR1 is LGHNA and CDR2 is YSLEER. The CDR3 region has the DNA TGCGCCAGCAGCCAAGATTGGGGGGCGGGTGGAAACACCATATATTTT. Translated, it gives CASSQDWGAGGNTIYF.

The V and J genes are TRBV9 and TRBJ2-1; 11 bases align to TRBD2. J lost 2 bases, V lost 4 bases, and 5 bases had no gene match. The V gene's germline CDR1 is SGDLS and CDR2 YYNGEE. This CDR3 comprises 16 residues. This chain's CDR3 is CASSPIAGGPYNEQFF. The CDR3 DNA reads TGTGCCAGCAGCCCGATAGCGGGGGGGCCCTACAATGAGCAGTTCTTC.

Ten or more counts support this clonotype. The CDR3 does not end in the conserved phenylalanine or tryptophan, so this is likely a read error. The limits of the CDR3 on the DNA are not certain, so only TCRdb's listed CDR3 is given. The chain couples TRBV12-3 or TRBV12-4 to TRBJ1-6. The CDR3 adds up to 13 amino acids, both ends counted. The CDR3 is CASSFWLRGVGMI.

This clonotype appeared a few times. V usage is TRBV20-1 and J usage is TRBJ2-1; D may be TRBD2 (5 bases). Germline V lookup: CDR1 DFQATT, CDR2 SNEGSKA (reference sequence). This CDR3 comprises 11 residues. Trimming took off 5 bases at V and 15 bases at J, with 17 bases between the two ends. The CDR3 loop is CSAPDRDPPFF. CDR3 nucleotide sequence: TGCAGTGCTCCAGACCGGGATCCCCCGTTCTTC.

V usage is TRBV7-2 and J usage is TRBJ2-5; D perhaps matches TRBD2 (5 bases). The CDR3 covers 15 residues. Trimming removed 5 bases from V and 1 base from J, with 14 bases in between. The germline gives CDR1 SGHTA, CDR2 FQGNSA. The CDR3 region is CASSTNRGPQETQYF. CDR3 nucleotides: TGTGCCAGCAGCACGAACCGGGGTCCCCAAGAGACCCAGTACTTC.

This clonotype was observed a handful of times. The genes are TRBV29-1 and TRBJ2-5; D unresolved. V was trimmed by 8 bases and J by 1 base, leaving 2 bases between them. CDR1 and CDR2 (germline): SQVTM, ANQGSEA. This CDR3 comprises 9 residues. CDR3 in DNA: TGCAGCCGCCAAGAGACCCAGTACTTC. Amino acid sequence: CSRQETQYF.

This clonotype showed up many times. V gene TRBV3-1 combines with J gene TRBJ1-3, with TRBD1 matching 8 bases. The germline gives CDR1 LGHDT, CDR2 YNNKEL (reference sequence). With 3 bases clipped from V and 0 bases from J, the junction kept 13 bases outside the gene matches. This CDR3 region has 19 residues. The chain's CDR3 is CASSQATGTGMTSGNTIYF. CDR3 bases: TGTGCCAGCAGCCAGGCTACCGGGACAGGCATGACCTCTGGAAACACCATATATTTT.